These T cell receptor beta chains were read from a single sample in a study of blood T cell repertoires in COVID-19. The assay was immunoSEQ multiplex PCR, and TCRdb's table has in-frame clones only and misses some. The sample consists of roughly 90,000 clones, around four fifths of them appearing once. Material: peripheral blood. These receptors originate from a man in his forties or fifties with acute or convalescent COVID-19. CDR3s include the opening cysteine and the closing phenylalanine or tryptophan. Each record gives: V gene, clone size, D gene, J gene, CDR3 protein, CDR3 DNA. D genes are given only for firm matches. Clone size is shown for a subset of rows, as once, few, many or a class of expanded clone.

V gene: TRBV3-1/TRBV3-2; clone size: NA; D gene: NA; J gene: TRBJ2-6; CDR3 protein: CASSQAPGDGANVLTF; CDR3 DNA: TGTGCCAGCAGCCAAGCCCCAGGGGATGGGGCCAACGTCCTGACTTTC
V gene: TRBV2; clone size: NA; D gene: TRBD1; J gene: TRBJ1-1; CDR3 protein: CASSGDRTTEAFF; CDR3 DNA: TGTGCCAGCAGTGGGGACAGAACCACTGAAGCTTTCTTT
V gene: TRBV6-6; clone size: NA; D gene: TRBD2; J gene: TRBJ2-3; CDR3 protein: CASSPGSSVVAGASTDTQYF; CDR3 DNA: TGTGCCAGCAGTCCCGGGTCGAGTGTTGTAGCGGGAGCTAGCACAGATACGCAGTATTTT
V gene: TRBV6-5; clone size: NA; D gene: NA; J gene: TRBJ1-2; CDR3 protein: CASSSDRTNYGYTF; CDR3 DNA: TGTGCCAGCAGTTCCGACAGGACTAACTATGGCTACACCTTC
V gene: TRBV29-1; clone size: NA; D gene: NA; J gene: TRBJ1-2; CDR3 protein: CSVAPPEGGLYGYTF; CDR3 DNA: TGCAGCGTTGCCCCACCCGAAGGGGGTTTGTATGGCTACACCTTC
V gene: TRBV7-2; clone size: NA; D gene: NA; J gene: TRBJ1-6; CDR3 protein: CASSLARDSPLHF; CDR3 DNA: TGTGCCAGCAGCTTAGCCCGCGATTCACCCCTCCACTTT
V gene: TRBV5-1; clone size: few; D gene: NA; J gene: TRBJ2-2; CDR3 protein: CASSFTGSTGELFF; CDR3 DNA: TGCGCCAGCAGCTTCACAGGGTCCACCGGGGAGCTGTTTTTT
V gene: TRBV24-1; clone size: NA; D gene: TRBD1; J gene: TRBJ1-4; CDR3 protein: CATSDSQGAFEKLFF; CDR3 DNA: TGTGCCACCAGTGATTCACAGGGGGCGTTTGAAAAACTGTTTTTT
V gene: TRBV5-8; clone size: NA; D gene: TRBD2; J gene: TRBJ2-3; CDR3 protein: CASSIGLAGGSTDTQYF; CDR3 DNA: TGTGCCAGCAGCATCGGACTAGCGGGAGGGAGCACAGATACGCAGTATTTT
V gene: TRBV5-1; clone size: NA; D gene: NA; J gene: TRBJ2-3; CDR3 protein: CASSLASSPDTQYF; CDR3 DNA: TGCGCCAGCAGCTTGGCTTCTAGCCCAGATACGCAGTATTTT
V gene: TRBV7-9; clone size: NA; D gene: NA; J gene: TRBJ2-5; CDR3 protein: CASSPASAEGKETQYF; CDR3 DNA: TGTGCCAGCAGCCCTGCTAGTGCGGAGGGGAAAGAGACCCAGTACTTC
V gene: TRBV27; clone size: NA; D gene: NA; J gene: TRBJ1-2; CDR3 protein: CASSLRQGYGYTF; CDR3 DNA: TGTGCCAGCAGTTTAAGGCAGGGCTATGGCTACACCTTC
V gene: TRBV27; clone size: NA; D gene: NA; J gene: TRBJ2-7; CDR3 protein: CASRFSSDFRYEQYF; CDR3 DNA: TGTGCCAGCAGATTCTCTAGCGATTTTCGCTACGAGCAGTACTTC
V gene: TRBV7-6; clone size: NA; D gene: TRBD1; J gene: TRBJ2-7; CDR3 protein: CASSFGGQGTYEQYF; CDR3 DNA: TGTGCCAGCAGCTTTGGGGGACAGGGCACCTACGAGCAGTACTTC
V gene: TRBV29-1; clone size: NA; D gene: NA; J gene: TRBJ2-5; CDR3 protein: CSVAEGETQYF; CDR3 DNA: TGCAGCGTTGCCGAGGGAGAGACCCAGTACTTC
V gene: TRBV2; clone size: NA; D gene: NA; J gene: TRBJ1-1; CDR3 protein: CASNQGYTEAFF; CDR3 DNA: TGTGCCAGCAATCAGGGTTACACTGAAGCTTTCTTT
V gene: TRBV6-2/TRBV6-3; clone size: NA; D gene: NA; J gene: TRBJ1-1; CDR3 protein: CASSTQATGNTEAFF; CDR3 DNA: TGTGCCAGCAGTACCCAGGCGACAGGGAACACTGAAGCTTTCTTT
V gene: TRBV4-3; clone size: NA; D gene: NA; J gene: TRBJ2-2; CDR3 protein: CASSQESGTGELFF; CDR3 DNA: TGCGCCAGCAGCCAAGAGAGTGGCACCGGGGAGCTGTTTTTT
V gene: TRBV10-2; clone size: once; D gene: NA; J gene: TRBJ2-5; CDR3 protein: CASRPNSDRETQYF; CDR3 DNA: TGCGCCAGCAGGCCCAATTCGGACAGAGAGACCCAGTACTTC
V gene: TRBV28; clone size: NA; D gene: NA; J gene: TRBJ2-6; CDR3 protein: CASSFYQGRLNVLTF; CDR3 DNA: TGTGCCAGCAGTTTCTACCAGGGGCGGCTCAACGTCCTGACTTTC
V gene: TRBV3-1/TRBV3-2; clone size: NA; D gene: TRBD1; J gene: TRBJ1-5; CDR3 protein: CASSQDPLGQGSNQPQHF; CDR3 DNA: TGTGCCAGCAGCCAAGACCCCTTGGGACAGGGTTCGAATCAGCCCCAGCATTTT
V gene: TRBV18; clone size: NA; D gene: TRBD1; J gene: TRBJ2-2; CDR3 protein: CASSRDSRTGELFF; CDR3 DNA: TGTGCCAGCTCAAGGGACAGTAGAACCGGGGAGCTGTTTTTT
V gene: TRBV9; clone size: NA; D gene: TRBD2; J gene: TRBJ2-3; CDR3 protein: CASSVRGLAGVTSTDTQYF; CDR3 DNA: TGTGCCAGCAGCGTAAGAGGCCTAGCGGGGGTTACCAGCACAGATACGCAGTATTTT
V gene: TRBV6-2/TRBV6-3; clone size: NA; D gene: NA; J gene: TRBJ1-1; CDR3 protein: CASSYLGGFNTEAFF; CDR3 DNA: TGTGCCAGCAGTTACCTGGGGGGTTTTAACACTGAAGCTTTCTTT
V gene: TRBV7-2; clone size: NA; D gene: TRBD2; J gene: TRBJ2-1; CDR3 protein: CASSLWGPDSGSGNEQFF; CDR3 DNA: TGTGCCAGCAGCTTATGGGGGCCTGATAGCGGGAGTGGCAATGAGCAGTTCTTC
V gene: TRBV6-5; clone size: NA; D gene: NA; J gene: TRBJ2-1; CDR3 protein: CASSYSVRGDEQFF; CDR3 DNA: TGTGCCAGCAGTTACTCTGTCCGGGGAGATGAGCAGTTCTTC
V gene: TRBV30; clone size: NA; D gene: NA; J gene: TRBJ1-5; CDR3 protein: CAWSSGVGGSNQPQHF; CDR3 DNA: TGTGCCTGGAGTTCTGGGGTAGGAGGGAGCAATCAGCCCCAGCATTTT
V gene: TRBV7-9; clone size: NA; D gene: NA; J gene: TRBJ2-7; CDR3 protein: CASSLSAYEQYF; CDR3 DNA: TGTGCCAGCAGCCTGTCGGCCTACGAGCAGTACTTC
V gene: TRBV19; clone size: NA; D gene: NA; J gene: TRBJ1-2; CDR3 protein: CASSKTGPWGYTF; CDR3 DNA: TGTGCCAGTAGTAAGACAGGCCCGTGGGGCTACACCTTC